Listed below are T cell receptor beta chains from one sample, sequenced in a study of cytotoxic CD8 clonotypes in ibrutinib-treated CLL. Sequenced by immunoSEQ multiplex PCR; TCRdb stores in-frame clones only, minus some. This sample has a few hundred thousand clones, with around three quarters found just once. Material: PBMCs, obtained after 24 months of ibrutinib treatment. These receptors all stem from a human donor with chronic lymphocytic leukemia. Each CDR3 is given with its conserved first and last residue. A D gene is named only where the DNA matches it firmly. Clone sizes are given selectively: once, few, many, or a class where the clone is expanded.

d_call j_call v_call clone_size cdr3_aa cdr3_nt
TRBD2 TRBJ2-3 TRBV9 - CASSLGLAGHTDTQYF TGTGCCAGCAGCCTGGGACTAGCGGGACACACAGATACGCAGTATTTT
TRBD1 TRBJ1-2 TRBV29-1 - CSGGTGTDYGYTF TGCAGCGGGGGGACCGGGACAGACTATGGCTACACCTTC
- TRBJ2-5 TRBV5-1 - CASSLDFRETQYF TGCGCCAGCAGCTTGGACTTTAGAGAGACCCAGTACTTC
TRBD1 TRBJ1-4 TRBV6-1 - CASSEGWGTGDEKLFF TGTGCCAGCAGTGAAGGGTGGGGGACAGGGGATGAAAAACTGTTTTTT
- TRBJ1-3 TRBV7-9 - CASTPIGGSGNTIYF TGTGCCAGCACGCCCATCGGGGGCTCTGGAAACACCATATATTTT
TRBD2 TRBJ2-7 TRBV11-2 few CASSLPSAGGLYEQYF TGTGCCAGCAGCTTGCCCTCAGCGGGAGGACTCTACGAGCAGTACTTC
- TRBJ1-5 TRBV7-9 few CASSLGPRPQHF TGTGCCAGCAGCTTAGGACCTCGGCCCCAGCATTTT
TRBD1 TRBJ2-7 TRBV19 - CASSMYPGQSYEQYF TGTGCCAGTAGTATGTACCCGGGACAGAGCTACGAGCAGTACTTC
TRBD1 TRBJ2-7 TRBV5-3 - CAVAGQGVCDEQYF TGTGCCGTGGCGGGACAGGGGGTTTGTGACGAGCAGTACTTC
- TRBJ2-3 TRBV5-6 - CASSLTWRLAIADTQYF TGTGCCAGCAGCTTGACATGGAGGCTAGCGATCGCAGATACGCAGTATTTT
- TRBJ2-7 TRBV29-1 - CSVEQRTPYEQYF TGCAGCGTCGAGCAGCGAACACCGTACGAGCAGTACTTC
TRBD2 TRBJ2-3 TRBV7-2 - CASSFLSGRATDTQYF TGTGCCAGCAGCTTTTTGAGCGGGAGGGCTACAGATACGCAGTATTTT
- TRBJ2-2 TRBV29-1 - CSADSYTGELFF TGCAGCGCCGACAGTTACACCGGGGAGCTGTTTTTT
TRBD1 TRBJ1-4 TRBV28 - CASSLSGTANEKLFF TGTGCCAGCAGTTTATCGGGGACAGCGAATGAAAAACTGTTTTTT
- TRBJ2-3 TRBV4-1 - CASSQDSVRWIDTQYF TGCGCCAGCAGCCAAGATTCGGTGAGGTGGATAGATACGCAGTATTTT
- TRBJ2-4 TRBV28 - CASSLLNLAKNIQYF TGTGCCAGCAGTTTACTGAACTTAGCCAAAAACATTCAGTACTTC
- TRBJ1-4 TRBV7-2 - CASSYIAGQGEEKLFF TGTGCCAGCAGCTACATCGCCGGCCAAGGGGAAGAAAAACTGTTTTTT
TRBD1 TRBJ2-7 TRBV6-5 - CASSKTGGSLYEQYF TGTGCCAGCAGCAAAACAGGGGGCTCACTCTACGAGCAGTACTTC
- TRBJ2-1 TRBV29-1 - CSVERGLNEQFF TGCAGCGTTGAACGCGGCTTAAATGAGCAGTTCTTC
- TRBJ2-5 TRBV28 few CASSRINQETQYF TGTGCCAGCAGCAGGATAAACCAGGAGACCCAGTACTTC
TRBD1 TRBJ2-7 TRBV9 - CASRVGTGAPYEQYF TGTGCCAGCAGAGTCGGGACAGGTGCCCCCTACGAGCAGTACTTC
- TRBJ2-2 TRBV29-1 - CSVELGTGELFF TGCAGCGTTGAACTGGGCACCGGGGAGCTGTTTTTT
- TRBJ2-4 TRBV19 few CASTAEYSDIQYF TGTGCCAGTACCGCGGAGTATTCCGACATTCAGTACTTC
TRBD2 TRBJ2-7 TRBV10-1 - CASSDASGSYEQYF TGCGCCAGCAGTGATGCTAGCGGATCCTACGAGCAGTACTTC
TRBD2 TRBJ2-1 TRBV19 few CASSFSGSYNEQFF TGTGCCAGTAGTTTCAGCGGGAGCTACAATGAGCAGTTCTTC
TRBD2 TRBJ2-3 TRBV4-3 once CASSSGLAGGRPTDTQYF TGCGCCAGCAGCTCGGGACTAGCGGGAGGGAGGCCCACAGATACGCAGTATTTT
TRBD1 TRBJ2-7 TRBV6-5 few CASSYGQAAYEQYF TGTGCCAGCAGTTACGGACAGGCGGCCTACGAGCAGTACTTC
- TRBJ2-7 TRBV10-1 - CATAPHTGSYEQYF TGCGCCACCGCACCCCACACAGGGTCCTACGAGCAGTACTTC
- TRBJ2-7 TRBV28 - CASNGGSYEQYF TGTGCCAGCAACGGGGGCTCCTACGAGCAGTACTTC
- TRBJ1-2 TRBV27 - CASRPRGAINYGYTF TGTGCCAGCAGGCCTAGGGGCGCCATTAACTATGGCTACACCTTC
- TRBJ2-5 TRBV2 - CASPMAGQETQYF TGTGCCAGCCCGATGGCGGGGCAAGAGACCCAGTACTTC
- TRBJ2-1 TRBV28 - CASRLDSSPYNEQFF TGTGCCAGCAGATTGGACAGCAGCCCCTACAATGAGCAGTTCTTC
- TRBJ1-3 TRBV5-4 - CASSRSTGFDSGNTIYF TGTGCCAGCAGCCGGTCGACAGGCTTTGACTCTGGAAACACCATATATTTT
- TRBJ2-3 TRBV19 - CASSIRGAAEVRDTQYF TGTGCCAGTAGTATACGAGGGGCCGCCGAAGTACGTGATACGCAGTATTTT
- TRBJ1-1 TRBV4-2 few CASSQVDTEAFF TGTGCCAGCAGCCAAGTAGACACTGAAGCTTTCTTT
TRBD2 TRBJ2-5 TRBV4-3 - CASSHTSGMETQYF TGCGCCAGCAGCCACACTAGCGGGATGGAGACCCAGTACTTC
- TRBJ2-5 TRBV27 few CASSTGPGLQETQYF TGTGCCAGCAGTACCGGACCGGGATTACAAGAGACCCAGTACTTC
- TRBJ1-1 TRBV7-2 - CASRRGSAEAFF TGTGCCAGCAGGAGGGGTAGTGCTGAAGCTTTCTTT
- TRBJ1-2 TRBV11-2 - CASSLVPLGTANPYGYTF TGTGCCAGCAGCTTAGTCCCCTTAGGGACCGCTAACCCCTATGGCTACACCTTC
TRBD1 TRBJ1-4 TRBV9 - CASSGSDRANEKLFF TGTGCCAGCAGCGGCTCGGACAGGGCCAATGAAAAACTGTTTTTT
- TRBJ2-5 TRBV2 - CASSGNEGGTQYF TGTGCCAGCAGTGGTAACGAAGGGGGGACCCAGTACTTC
- TRBJ2-5 TRBV5-4 few CASSLDYQETQYF TGTGCCAGCAGCTTGGACTACCAAGAGACCCAGTACTTC
- TRBJ2-7 TRBV7-3 - CASSSGHLNEQYF TGTGCCAGCAGCTCTGGACATCTAAACGAGCAGTACTTC
- TRBJ2-7 TRBV7-9 once CASSLQGYEQYF TGTGCCAGCAGCTTACAGGGGTACGAGCAGTACTTC
TRBD2 TRBJ2-7 TRBV27 - CASSLGLAYEQYF TGTGCCAGCAGTTTAGGACTAGCCTACGAGCAGTACTTC
- TRBJ2-7 TRBV2 few CASSEVAIDEQYF TGTGCCAGCAGTGAAGTGGCTATCGACGAGCAGTACTTC
- TRBJ2-6 TRBV12-5 - CASGLVRRAGANVLTF TGTGCTAGTGGTTTGGTCCGCCGGGCCGGGGCCAACGTCCTGACTTTC
TRBD1 TRBJ2-7 TRBV29-1 - CSVEIGQGTYEQYF TGCAGCGTTGAAATAGGACAGGGGACCTACGAGCAGTACTTC
- TRBJ1-2 TRBV15 - CATSSRQAANYGYTF TGTGCCACCAGCAGTCGACAGGCAGCTAACTATGGCTACACCTTC
TRBD2 TRBJ2-1 TRBV5-1 - CASSFAGVTGNEQFF TGCGCCAGCAGCTTTGCGGGAGTGACGGGAAATGAGCAGTTCTTC
- TRBJ2-2 TRBV18 once CASLDSSTGELFF TGTGCCAGCTTGGACTCGTCCACCGGGGAGCTGTTTTTT
- TRBJ2-7 TRBV11-2 - CASSRDLANSYEQYF TGTGCCAGCAGCCGGGACTTAGCAAACTCCTACGAGCAGTACTTC
- TRBJ2-7 TRBV7-2 few CASSSSRAAEQYF TGTGCCAGCAGCAGCTCTAGAGCGGCCGAGCAGTACTTC
TRBD2 TRBJ2-5 TRBV7-2 - CASSLRTSGGETQYF TGTGCCAGCAGCTTACGAACTAGCGGGGGGGAGACCCAGTACTTC
- TRBJ2-7 TRBV25-1 - CASRSYSSRESYEQYF TGTGCCAGCAGGTCGTATTCCAGTCGGGAGTCCTACGAGCAGTACTTC
- TRBJ1-5 TRBV18 - CASSPGSDQPQHF TGTGCCAGCTCACCAGGATCGGATCAGCCCCAGCATTTT
TRBD2 TRBJ2-3 TRBV9 - CASSVRVQGGGRDTQYF TGTGCCAGCAGCGTAAGGGTCCAGGGCGGCGGGAGAGATACGCAGTATTTT
- TRBJ2-1 TRBV28 - CASSQDFSSYNEQFF TGTGCCAGCAGTCAGGATTTTAGCTCCTACAATGAGCAGTTCTTC